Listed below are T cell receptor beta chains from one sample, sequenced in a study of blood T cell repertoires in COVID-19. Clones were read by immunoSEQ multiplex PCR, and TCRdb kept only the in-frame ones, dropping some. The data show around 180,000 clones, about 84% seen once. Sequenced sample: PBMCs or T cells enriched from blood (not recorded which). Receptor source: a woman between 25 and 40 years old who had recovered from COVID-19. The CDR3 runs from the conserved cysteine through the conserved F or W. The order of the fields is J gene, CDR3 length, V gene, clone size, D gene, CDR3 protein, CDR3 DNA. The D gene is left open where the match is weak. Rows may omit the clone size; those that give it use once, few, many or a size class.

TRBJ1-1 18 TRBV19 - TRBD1 CASSIAKFGTGVNTEAFF TGTGCCAGTAGTATAGCCAAATTCGGGACAGGGGTGAACACTGAAGCTTTCTTT
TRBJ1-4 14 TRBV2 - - CASSAVTTNEKLFF TGTGCCAGCAGTGCGGTCACAACTAATGAAAAACTGTTTTTT
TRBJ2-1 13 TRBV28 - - CASYERINNEQFF TGTGCCAGCTATGAGCGTATAAACAATGAGCAGTTCTTC
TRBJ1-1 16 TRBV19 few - CASSMYGGGFRAEAFF TGTGCCAGTAGTATGTACGGTGGAGGGTTCCGGGCTGAAGCTTTCTTT
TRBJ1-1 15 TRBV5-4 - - CASSLGGGSNTEAFF TGTGCCAGCAGCTTGGGGGGCGGCTCGAACACTGAAGCTTTCTTT
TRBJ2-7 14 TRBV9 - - CASSVEFRAYEQYF TGTGCCAGCAGCGTAGAGTTCAGGGCCTACGAGCAGTACTTC
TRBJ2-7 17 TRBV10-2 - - CASTPVAPGIPNYEQYF TGCGCCAGCACTCCCGTTGCCCCGGGGATACCGAACTACGAGCAGTACTTC
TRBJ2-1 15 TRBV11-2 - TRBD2 CASSRHTGLINEQFF TGTGCCAGCAGCCGGCATACGGGACTAATCAATGAGCAGTTCTTC
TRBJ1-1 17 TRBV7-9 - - CASSQEPPRYMNTEAFF TGTGCCAGCAGCCAAGAGCCCCCCCGATATATGAACACTGAAGCTTTCTTT
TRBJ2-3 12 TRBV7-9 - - CASSSVTDTQYF TGTGCCAGCAGCTCGGTGACAGATACGCAGTATTTT
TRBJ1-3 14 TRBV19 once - CASRDGGLGNTIYF TGTGCCAGTAGGGACGGAGGCCTTGGAAACACCATATATTTT
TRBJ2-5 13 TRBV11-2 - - CASSLGLGETQYF TGTGCCAGCAGCTTAGGCCTCGGAGAGACCCAGTACTTC
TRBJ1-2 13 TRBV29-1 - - CSVESGSDYGYTF TGCAGCGTTGAATCGGGTTCGGACTATGGCTACACCTTC
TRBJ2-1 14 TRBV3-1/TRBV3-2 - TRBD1 CASSKGQGGNEQFF TGTGCCAGCAGCAAAGGACAGGGCGGCAATGAGCAGTTCTTC
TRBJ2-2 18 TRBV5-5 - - CASSRPAGALLNTGELFF TGTGCCAGCAGCCGCCCGGCAGGGGCCCTGCTAAACACCGGGGAGCTGTTTTTT